The clone carrying this T cell receptor beta chain was picked up one time. During active infection, Seattle patients enrolled and were then monitored through disease. This entry comes from a study of blood T cell repertoires in COVID-19. Background on the study: From T cells, B-cell-depleted T cells, or PBMCs came the material, which was cDNA or gDNA.

Only in-frame clones appear in the TCRdb table, and some are missing; sequencing was by immunoSEQ multiplex PCR. Among fewer than 700,000 clones listed, 85% to 90% were seen once. The CDR3 is 15 amino acids. Germline-derived CDR1 and CDR2 are MNHEY and SVGAGI. Trimming pared 2 bases from V and 2 bases from J, leaving 13 bases between. Sequenced: peripheral blood. This chain uses TRBV6-5 with TRBJ2-7; weak D call: TRBD1 (5 bases). The clonotype originates from a woman in her fifties or sixties with COVID-19, enrolled during active disease. The DNA of the CDR3 is TGTGCCAGCAGTTACGGAGACAGCGCGACCTACGAGCAGTACTTC. It is translated as CASSYGDSATYEQYF.